This T cell receptor (beta chain) was captured in a study of cytomegalovirus exposure and HLA in healthy donors. Broader study findings: In a later analysis, most CMV-associated TCR beta chains appeared HLA-restricted. TCR beta V segments were, for the most part, productive about 87% or about 30% of the time in an earlier analysis. Follow-up analysis seemed to connect common viral pathogens with several of the most significant clusters identified.

PCR employed 60 Vbeta and 13 Jbeta primers. Method: immunoSEQ multiplex PCR; TCRdb's copy keeps in-frame clones and lacks some. The table shows roughly 170,000 clones, with roughly 88% occurring only once. Comment on this clone: Its target is unknown.

The ends lost 7 bases at V and 4 bases at J; junction bases unmatched: 12. Germline-derived CDR1 and CDR2 are SGHDT and YYEEEE. CDR3 length: 16 amino acids. Sequenced material: PBMCs. The receptor comes from a girl aged 2-9 years in good health and CMV-seropositive. The J gene is TRBJ2-3, the V gene TRBV5-6; TRBD1 matches at 10 bases. The CDR3 region is CASSDSGQGRADTQYF. The DNA of the CDR3 is TGTGCCAGCTCTGATTCGGGACAGGGGAGGGCAGATACGCAGTATTTT.